This TCR beta chain was sequenced during a study of human T cells and chemical hapten exposure (dated by TCRdb to about 2021). Background on the whole study: For sensitization, 2% DPC in acetone was applied to a roughly 2 cm by roughly 2 cm area of upper inner arm skin. Patients additionally received weekly therapeutic DPC doses to the scalp throughout the approximately 25-week study period. Patch testing on the upper back used Finn chambers containing 0.01% DPC, with scoring done after 6 days according to International Contact Dermatitis Research Group standards. Alopecia areata with under or over 50% scalp involvement, alopecia totalis and alopecia universalis were represented in the patient cohort, which was mostly female. Libraries were pooled for sequencing, and variation in per-sample TCR yields was attributed mainly to small differences in library volumes within the pool. The study tracked peripheral blood TCR repertoire changes in vivo during primary and secondary sensitization to the hapten diphenylcyclopropenone (DPC) in alopecia patients. Patient blood was sampled pre-sensitization (week 0) and at 2, 6 and about 24 weeks after DPC sensitization. Around 30 alopecia patients provided blood for TCR sequencing at one to four time points (pre-sensitization, 2, 6 and 24 weeks). For every blood RNA sample, sequencing covered both the TCR alpha and TCR beta chains.

From the germline V gene (reference sequence), CDR1 is LGHDT and CDR2 is YNNKEL. CDR3 length: 17 amino acids, cysteine to phenylalanine. Kept here is only the CDR3 DNA, which spans 51 bases and is read in frame from base 1. V loses 2 bases at its end and J loses 6 bases; junction bases beyond the gene matches: 9. Per the publication, the time point label means: patch test 3, about 24 weeks after DPC sensitization. The sample's treatment or condition label, decoded: therapeutic diphenylcyclopropenone sensitization with weekly scalp DPC. Total RNA was isolated from unfractionated whole blood collected in Tempus Blood RNA tubes. At every patch-test visit, the blood draw took place before the patch test was put on. Patients were considered eligible if aged 18 to 70, diagnosed with alopecia and deemed suitable for DPC therapy, and patients were excluded if pregnant. Library preparation employed RACE. For sequencing, a NextSeq 500 was employed. Library preparation attached unique molecular identifiers to individual cDNA molecules for quantitative, reproducible TCR counting. The authors' pipeline ran thus. Samples had a median of approximately 96,000 TCRs, with a range from roughly 20,000 to 690,600. The Decombinator software suite was used to annotate V, J and CDR3 in the TCR reads. For PS versus PT1 abundance plots, all samples were subsampled to the same number of TCRs (28,000). Expanded TCRs were defined as absent before sensitization and observed at least eight times at the 2-week time point. Using fastp at Q25 and MiXCR, TCRdb reprocessed the public reads and kept productive beta chains. Rows merge per CDR3 protein into single entries with the most common DNA and genes. The V and J calls, along with clone size, are taken from TCRdb and not from the paper's own processing. This sample lists 35,000 to 45,000 distinct CDR3 sequences; approximately 12% were detected once. 2.3% of the sample belongs to the ten largest clones.

Study-wide conclusions, independent of this receptor: No change with DPC sensitization was found in the number of TCRs above 1 in 1000 frequency, and no evidence of global repertoire structure alterations was found. Because every patient had alopecia, a presumed autoimmune disease, the patients' immune response might differ from that of healthy individuals. Expanded TCRs formed significantly more large CDR3 similarity clusters than pre-sensitization or healthy control sets, consistent with antigen-driven responses. Repeated subsampling changed both the strength of the expansion versus patch-test correlation and the threshold at which the correlation became significant. Patch test score correlated positively with the number of PT1 expanded TCRs, reaching significance at thresholds 8, 16 and 32 but not at 4.

This clonotype occurred many times. Which antigen it targets is not known. No base-level quality is on record; no much larger clone is a single base apart. This specimen consisted of whole blood, obtained in connection with sensitization to the hapten diphenylcyclopropenone (DPC). The sequence links TRBV3-1 to TRBJ1-6; TRBD1 agrees with 8 junctional bases. This receptor was obtained from a woman aged 40 to 49 with alopecia areata. Some clones in this sample may be carry-over from other donors' samples. The CDR3 region reads CASSQTGGIRSNSPLHF. The nucleotide sequence reads TGTGCCAGCAGCCAAACAGGGGGTATACGGAGTAATTCACCCCTCCACTTT.